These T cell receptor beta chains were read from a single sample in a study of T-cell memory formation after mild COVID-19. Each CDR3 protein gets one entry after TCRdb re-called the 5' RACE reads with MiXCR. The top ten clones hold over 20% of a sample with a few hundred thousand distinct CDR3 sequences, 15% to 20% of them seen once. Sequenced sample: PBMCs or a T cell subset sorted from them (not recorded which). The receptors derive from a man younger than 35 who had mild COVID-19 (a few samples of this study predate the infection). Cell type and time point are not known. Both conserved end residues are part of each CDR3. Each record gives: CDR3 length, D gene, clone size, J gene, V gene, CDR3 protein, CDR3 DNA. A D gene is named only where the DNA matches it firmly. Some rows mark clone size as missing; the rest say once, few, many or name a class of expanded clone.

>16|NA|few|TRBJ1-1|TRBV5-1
CASSLAMGNPNTEAFF
TGCGCCAGCAGCTTGGCCATGGGGAACCCGAATACTGAAGCTTTCTTT
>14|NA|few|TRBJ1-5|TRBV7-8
CASSSPGENQPQHF
TGTGCCAGCAGCTCACCGGGGGAGAATCAGCCCCAGCATTTT
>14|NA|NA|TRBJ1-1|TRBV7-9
CASRWRALNTEAFF
TGTGCCAGCAGATGGAGGGCCTTGAACACTGAAGCTTTCTTT
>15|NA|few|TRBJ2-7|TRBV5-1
CASSLGGHGAYEQYF
TGCGCCAGCAGCTTGGGGGGGCACGGGGCCTACGAGCAGTACTTC
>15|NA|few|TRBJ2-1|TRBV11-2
CASSFGLARGNEQFF
TGTGCCAGCAGCTTCGGGCTAGCAAGGGGCAATGAGCAGTTCTTC
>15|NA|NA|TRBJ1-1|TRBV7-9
CASSSVLPGPAEAFF
TGTGCCAGCAGCTCGGTCCTCCCGGGACCGGCTGAAGCTTTCTTT
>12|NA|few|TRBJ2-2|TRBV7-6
CASNPVAGELFF
TGTGCCAGCAACCCCGTTGCCGGGGAGCTGTTTTTT
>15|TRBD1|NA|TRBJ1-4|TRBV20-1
CSAKTTGGWGEKLFF
TGCAGTGCTAAGACTACAGGGGGCTGGGGTGAAAAACTGTTTTTT
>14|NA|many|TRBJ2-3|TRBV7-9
CASSPGLSTDTQYF
TGTGCCAGCAGCCCGGGCCTGAGCACAGATACGCAGTATTTT
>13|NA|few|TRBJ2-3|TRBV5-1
CASSKSLRDTQYF
TGCGCCAGCAGCAAGAGTCTCCGGGATACGCAGTATTTT
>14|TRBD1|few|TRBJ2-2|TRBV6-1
CASRQGGNTGELFF
TGTGCCAGCCGACAGGGGGGTAACACCGGGGAGCTGTTTTTT
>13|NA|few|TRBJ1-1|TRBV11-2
CASTPLGAPEAFF
TGTGCCAGCACCCCGTTGGGGGCCCCTGAAGCTTTCTTT
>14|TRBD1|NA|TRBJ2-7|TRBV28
CASSLPGQSYEQYF
TGTGCCAGCAGTTTACCGGGACAGTCCTACGAGCAGTACTTC
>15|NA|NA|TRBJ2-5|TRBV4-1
CASGPTRGLQETQYF
TGCGCCAGCGGACCGACTAGGGGCCTTCAAGAGACCCAGTACTTC
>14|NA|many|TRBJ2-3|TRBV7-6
CASSLVGGPDTQYF
TGTGCCAGCAGCTTAGTTGGAGGGCCAGATACGCAGTATTTT
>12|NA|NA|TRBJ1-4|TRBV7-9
CASTRAGEKLFF
TGTGCCAGCACCCGGGCGGGTGAAAAACTGTTTTTT
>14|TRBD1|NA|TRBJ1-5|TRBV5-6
CASSGDRGNQPQHF
TGTGCCAGCAGCGGGGACAGGGGGAATCAGCCCCAGCATTTT
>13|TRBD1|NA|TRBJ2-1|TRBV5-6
CASSFRQGDEQFF
TGTGCCAGCAGCTTTCGGCAGGGGGATGAGCAGTTCTTC
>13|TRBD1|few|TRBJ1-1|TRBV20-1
CSAGGTVVPEAFF
TGCAGTGCAGGAGGGACAGTTGTGCCTGAAGCTTTCTTT
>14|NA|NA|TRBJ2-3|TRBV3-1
CASSQSGGVDTQYF
TGTGCCAGCAGCCAATCGGGGGGCGTAGATACGCAGTATTTT
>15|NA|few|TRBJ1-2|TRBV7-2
CASSLGNRVFYGYTF
TGTGCCAGCAGCTTAGGTAACAGAGTATTCTATGGCTACACCTTC
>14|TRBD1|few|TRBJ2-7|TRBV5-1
CASSLAGTGYEQYF
TGCGCCAGCAGCTTGGCCGGGACAGGCTACGAGCAGTACTTC
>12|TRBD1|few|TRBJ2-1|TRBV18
CASGQGLDEQFF
TGTGCCAGTGGACAGGGGCTGGATGAGCAGTTCTTC
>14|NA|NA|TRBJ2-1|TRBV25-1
CASSTRSRYNEQFF
TGTGCCAGCAGTACTCGTAGCCGCTACAATGAGCAGTTCTTC
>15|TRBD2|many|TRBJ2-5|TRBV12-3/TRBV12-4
CASSFGTSGQETQYF
TGTGCCAGCAGTTTCGGGACTAGCGGCCAAGAGACCCAGTACTTC
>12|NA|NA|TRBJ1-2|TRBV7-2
CASSFPAKGYTF
TGTGCCAGCAGCTTTCCAGCAAAAGGCTACACCTTC
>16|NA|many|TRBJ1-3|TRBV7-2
CASSLGGGALGNTIYF
TGTGCCAGCAGCTTAGGGGGGGGTGCCCTTGGAAACACCATATATTTT
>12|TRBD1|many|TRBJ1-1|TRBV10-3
CATSTGKSEAFF
TGTGCCACGTCGACAGGGAAGAGTGAAGCTTTCTTT
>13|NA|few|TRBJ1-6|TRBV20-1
CSARGQNNSPLHF
TGCAGTGCTAGGGGGCAAAACAATTCACCCCTCCACTTT
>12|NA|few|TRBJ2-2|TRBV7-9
CASSLGFEELFF
TGTGCCAGCAGCTTAGGCTTCGAGGAGCTGTTTTTT
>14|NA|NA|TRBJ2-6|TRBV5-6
CASRTEDGANVLTF
TGTGCCAGCAGAACCGAGGATGGGGCCAACGTCCTGACTTTC
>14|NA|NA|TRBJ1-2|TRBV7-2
CASSLLLGNYGYTF
TGTGCCAGCAGCTTACTTTTGGGGAACTATGGCTACACCTTC
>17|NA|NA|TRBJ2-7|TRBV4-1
CASSQAPIQGGAYEQYF
TGCGCCAGCAGCCAAGCCCCGATACAGGGGGGGGCCTACGAGCAGTACTTC
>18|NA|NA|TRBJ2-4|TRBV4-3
CASSQDWQGLLAKNIQYF
TGCGCCAGCAGCCAAGATTGGCAGGGCCTCTTAGCCAAAAACATTCAGTACTTC
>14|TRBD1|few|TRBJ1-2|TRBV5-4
CASSGTDRGRGYTF
TGTGCCAGCAGCGGAACCGACAGGGGGCGAGGCTACACCTTC
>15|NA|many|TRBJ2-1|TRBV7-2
CASSPDRSSYNEQFF
TGTGCCAGCAGCCCCGACCGGAGCTCCTACAATGAGCAGTTCTTC
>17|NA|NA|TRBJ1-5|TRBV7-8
CASSLAEAGLSNEPQHF
TGTGCCAGCAGCTTAGCGGAGGCGGGGTTGAGCAATGAGCCCCAGCATTTT
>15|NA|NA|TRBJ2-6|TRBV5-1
CASSFRPDGANVLTF
TGCGCCAGCAGCTTTCGCCCGGACGGGGCCAACGTCCTGACTTTC
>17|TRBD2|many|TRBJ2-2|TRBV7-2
CASSLDPRGANTGELFF
TGTGCCAGCAGCCTCGACCCCCGGGGGGCGAACACCGGGGAGCTGTTTTTT
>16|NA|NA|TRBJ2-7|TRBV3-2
CASSQARGQRGYEQYF
TGTGCCAGCAGCCAAGCCAGGGGACAGAGGGGATACGAGCAGTACTTC